The 30 T cell receptor beta chains below come from one sample, sequenced in a study of cytomegalovirus exposure and HLA in healthy donors. In the PCR, 60 Vbeta and 13 Jbeta primers were used. Profiled with immunoSEQ multiplex PCR; TCRdb holds only in-frame clones, not every one. The table records tens of thousands of clones, approximately 77% of them present only once. The specimen was PBMCs. The receptors were sampled from a human donor in good health.

The CDR3 DNA is TGTGCCAGCAGCTTGGCCAGGGCGGAACTCTATAGCAATCAGCCCCAGCATTTT. Its protein product is CASSLARAELYSNQPQHF. The rearrangement joins TRBV5-8 to TRBJ1-5; a weak D match, TRBD1 (5 bases). The length of the CDR3 is 18 residues. Deletions cut 0 bases from V and 0 bases from J, with 16 bases between. From germline, CDR1 is SGHTS and CDR2 YDEGEE.

This chain links TRBV5-6 with TRBJ1-1, with D unclear. This CDR3 contains 15 residues. Germline lookup yields CDR1 SGHDT and CDR2 YYEEEE. Trimming pared 0 bases from V and 5 bases from J, leaving 14 bases between. CDR3: CASSLVWEGGTEAFF. DNA of the CDR3: TGTGCCAGCAGCTTGGTCTGGGAGGGAGGGACTGAAGCTTTCTTT. Looking up the rest from reference TRBV5-6 and TRBJ1-1 gives the full variable domain: DAGVTQSPTHLIKTRGQQVTLRCSPKSGHDTVSWYQQALGQGPQFIFQYYEEEERQRGNFPDRFSGHQFPNYSSELNVNALLLGDSALYLCASSLVWEGGTEAFFGQGTRLTVV.

The chain uses TRBV28 and TRBJ2-7, with unresolved D. Germline CDR1 and CDR2: MDHEN and SYDVKM. The ends were cut back, 5 bases at V and 3 bases at J, with 14 bases in the middle. CDR3 length equals 14 residues. The CDR3 nucleotides read TGTGCCAGCAGTAGTCTAAGCAAGAACTACGAGCAGTACTTC. Its translation is CASSSLSKNYEQYF.

V gene TRBV10-1 combines with J gene TRBJ2-5; D perhaps matches TRBD1 (6 bases). Trimming pared 7 bases from V and 4 bases from J, leaving 13 bases between. The CDR3 is 13 residues long. CDR1 WNHNN and CDR2 SYGVQD come from the germline V gene (reference sequence). CDR3: CASTRRGGETQYF. The CDR3 DNA follows: TGCGCCAGCACTCGCAGGGGCGGAGAGACCCAGTACTTC.

The rearrangement uses TRBV6-1 and TRBJ2-5; D possibly corresponds to TRBD1 (6 bases). Germline V gene sequence: CDR1 MNHNS, CDR2 SASEGT. This CDR3 contains 14 residues. Trimming pared 6 bases from V and 8 bases from J, leaving 19 bases between. The CDR3, as DNA: TGTGCCAGCAGGGACCAGGTTAGGGGGAGCACCCAGTACTTC. It specifies CASRDQVRGSTQYF.

The V gene is TRBV7-9, the J gene TRBJ1-4; a weak D match, TRBD1 (5 bases). This CDR3 region has 17 residues. The V gene's germline CDR1 is SEHNR and CDR2 FQNEAQ (reference sequence). The V end was cut by 4 bases, the J end by 1 base, with 16 bases between. The CDR3 DNA reads TGTGCCAGCAGCTCACCCCAGGGAGGCCGAACTAATGAAAAACTGTTTTTT. Translation gives CASSSPQGGRTNEKLFF.

This chain joins TRBV5-4 and TRBJ2-1; TRBD2 matches at 10 bases. The CDR3 has 15 residues. The germline CDR1 and CDR2 sequences are SGHNT and YYREEE (reference sequence). The ends lost 4 bases at V and 5 bases at J; junction bases unmatched: 6. In DNA, the CDR3 is TGTGCCAGCAGCCCGACCCTAGCGGGGGACAATGAGCAGTTCTTC. Translation: CASSPTLAGDNEQFF.

This rearrangement joins TRBV18 to TRBJ1-5, with 8 positions matching TRBD1. The junction had 8 bases not matched to a gene; V was cut back by 5 bases and J by 5 bases. Germline CDR1 reads KGHSH; CDR2 reads LQKENI. This CDR3 is 15 amino acids long. The DNA for the CDR3 is TGTGCCAGCTCAGACCAGGCAGGGGGCCATCAGCCCCAGCATTTT. It encodes CASSDQAGGHQPQHF.

This clone turned up a few times. This chain uses TRBV5-6 with TRBJ1-2; D perhaps matches TRBD1 (5 bases). V was trimmed by 0 bases and J by 3 bases, leaving 12 bases between them. Germline loops: CDR1 SGHDT, CDR2 YYEEEE. CDR3 length equals 15 residues. In DNA, the CDR3 is TGTGCCAGCAGCTTGGCCCCCACAGGCCACTATGGCTACACCTTC. It codes for CASSLAPTGHYGYTF.

Only one count was recorded for this clone. V gene TRBV7-9 combines with J gene TRBJ2-2; 13 bases are shared with TRBD2. Germline V gene data show CDR1 as SEHNR and CDR2 as FQNEAQ (reference sequence). The CDR3 loop spans 18 amino acids. V lost 5 bases, J lost 2 bases, and 8 bases stayed unmatched. This CDR3 reads CASSPGLAGALNTGELFF. As DNA, the CDR3 is TGTGCCAGCAGCCCCGGACTAGCGGGAGCCCTTAACACCGGGGAGCTGTTTTTT.

This rearrangement joins TRBV7-6 to TRBJ2-1; TRBD2 agrees at 10 bases. The V gene end was trimmed by 4 bases and the J gene end by 7 bases; junction bases not matched to a gene: 7. CDR3 length equals 15 residues. The germline V gene encodes CDR1 SGHVS and CDR2 FNYEAQ. CDR3 nucleotides: TGTGCCAGCAGCTCGAGCGGGGGGGCCTTAAATGAGCAGTTCTTC. It specifies CASSSSGGALNEQFF.

The rearrangement links TRBV7-8 to TRBJ2-5, with 11 bases that match TRBD2. The germline gives CDR1 SGHVS, CDR2 FQNEAQ. Unmatched junction bases numbered 10, after V lost 5 bases and J lost 2 bases. This CDR3 has 17 amino acids. CDR3 amino acids: CASSPRRGTSGQETQYF. The CDR3 DNA reads TGTGCCAGCAGCCCCCGCCGAGGGACTAGCGGACAAGAGACCCAGTACTTC.

The chain is built from TRBV5-6 and TRBJ2-7; the match to TRBD2 covers 7 bases. V lost 2 bases, J lost 6 bases, and 5 bases stayed unmatched. CDR3 length: 13 residues. Germline V CDR1 and CDR2: SGHDT, YYEEEE. The DNA for the CDR3 is TGTGCCAGCAGCTTAAGCGGGACCCGCGAGCAGTACTTC. Its protein is CASSLSGTREQYF.

The chain has TRBV7-9 and TRBJ1-1, with a weak D call TRBD1 (5 bases). The CDR3 loop spans 14 amino acids. The ends were cut back, 0 bases at V and 10 bases at J, with 15 bases in the middle. Germline lookup yields CDR1 SEHNR and CDR2 FQNEAQ (reference sequence). CDR3 loop: CASSLAGPRMGAFF. The DNA of the CDR3 is TGTGCCAGCAGCTTAGCGGGGCCTCGGATGGGAGCTTTCTTT. The full variable domain, its missing parts supplied by reference TRBV7-9 and TRBJ1-1, is DTGVSQNPRHKITKRGQNVTFRCDPISEHNRLYWYRQTLGQGPEFLTYFQNEAQLEKSRLLSDRFSAERPKGSFSTLEIQRTEQGDSAMYLCASSLAGPRMGAFFGQGTRLTVV.

This rearrangement joins TRBV6-5 to TRBJ2-7; 8 positions match TRBD2. The V gene's germline CDR1 is MNHEY and CDR2 SVGAGI. The CDR3 contains 15 residues. The ends lost 10 bases at V and 5 bases at J; junction bases unmatched: 16. CDR3 in DNA: TGTGCCAACAGACCCCGGGAGGGGGGAACCCACGAGCAGTACTTC. Translated: CANRPREGGTHEQYF.

The J gene is TRBJ1-1, the V gene TRBV5-1; 7 nucleotides align to TRBD1. The CDR3 has 14 residues. V was clipped by 5 bases and J by 4 bases; unmatched bases: 8. Germline V CDR1 and CDR2: SGHRS, YFSETQ. The CDR3 region has the DNA TGCGCCAGCAGTCGGCAGGGGGGTGGCACTGAAGCTTTCTTT. Its protein product is CASSRQGGGTEAFF.

The DNA for the CDR3 is TGTGCCAGCAGTGAATTGGGAGCAAACTATGGCTACACCTTC. Amino acids: CASSELGANYGYTF. V and J are TRBV25-1 and TRBJ1-2; no definite D call. The CDR3 covers 14 residues. Germline CDR1 MGHDK, CDR2 SYGVNS. Trimming left V 1 base short and J 2 bases short, with 8 bases between.

This clone has just a few counts. The chain combines TRBV11-2 with TRBJ2-7; 8 bases match TRBD2. CDR1 SGHAT and CDR2 FQNNGV come from the germline V gene. This CDR3 is built from 16 residues. V trimming: 5 bases; J trimming: 3 bases; junction bases outside the gene matches: 12. The CDR3 DNA reads TGTGCCAGCAGCCTATTCGGGACCGGGACTAGCTACGAGCAGTACTTC. Its translation is CASSLFGTGTSYEQYF.

The J gene is TRBJ2-7, the V gene TRBV4-3; 8 bases align to TRBD2. This CDR3 spans 16 amino acids. Germline trimming cut 0 bases from V and 0 bases from J; bases unmatched to any gene: 4. Germline V CDR1 and CDR2: LGHNA, YSLEER. In DNA, the CDR3 is TGCGCCAGCAGCCAAGATGCGGGAGGAACCTCCTACGAGCAGTACTTC. Translation: CASSQDAGGTSYEQYF.

The chain carries TRBV5-1 and TRBJ2-5; 9 nucleotides align to TRBD1. Germline V gives CDR1 SGHRS, CDR2 YFSETQ. The CDR3 has 14 residues. The V and J ends lost 4 bases and 2 bases, in that order; junction bases with no gene match: 3. CDR3 DNA: TGCGCCAGCAGCGAGGACAGGGGTCAAGAGACCCAGTACTTC. Its translation: CASSEDRGQETQYF.

The rearrangement uses TRBV19 and TRBJ2-6; D possibly corresponds to TRBD2 (6 bases). V gave up 6 bases and J gave up 0 bases, with 12 bases separating them. The germline gives CDR1 LNHDA, CDR2 SQIVND (reference sequence). The CDR3 is made up of 16 amino acids. The DNA of the CDR3 is TGTGCCAGTAGCCGGGACTCCTCCTCTGGGGCCAACGTCCTGACTTTC. It is translated as CASSRDSSSGANVLTF.

The CDR3 DNA follows: TGCGCCAGCAGCTTAACTGGTAGCTCCTACAATGAGCAGTTCTTC. Translation: CASSLTGSSYNEQFF. The chain combines TRBV5-1 with TRBJ2-1; D is ambiguous. V shed 2 bases and J shed 0 bases, with 9 bases lying between them. In germline, CDR1 is SGHRS, CDR2 YFSETQ. This CDR3 is 15 amino acids long. The entire variable domain, with the rest obtained from reference TRBV5-1 and TRBJ2-1, is as follows: KAGVTQTPRYLIKTRGQQVTLSCSPISGHRSVSWYQQTPGQGLQFLFEYFSETQRNKGNFPGRFSGRQFSNSRSEMNVSTLELGDSALYLCASSLTGSSYNEQFFGPGTRLTVL.

This chain joins TRBV15 and TRBJ2-7, with D possibly TRBD1 on 6 matching bases. The germline V gene encodes CDR1 LNHNV and CDR2 YYDKDF (reference sequence). The ends were cut back, 2 bases at V and 0 bases at J, with 14 bases in the middle. This CDR3 comprises 16 residues. The CDR3 bases are TGTGCCACCAGCAGACAAAGGACAGCCATCTCCTACGAGCAGTACTTC. Its protein product is CATSRQRTAISYEQYF.

V and J are TRBV6-6 and TRBJ1-5; D perhaps matches TRBD1 (6 bases). The V gene lost 2 bases and the J gene lost 5 bases, with 16 bases spanning the gap. The V gene's germline CDR1 is MNHNY and CDR2 SVGAGI (reference sequence). This CDR3 is 16 amino acids long. The CDR3 DNA sequence: TGTGCCAGCAGTTACCGAACGGGACACCTCGATCAGCCCCAGCATTTT. Translating gives CASSYRTGHLDQPQHF.

The chain recombines TRBV4-2 with TRBJ1-2, with D unresolved. Trimming stripped 4 bases from V and 4 bases from J, with 16 bases between. The CDR3 has 15 amino acids. Per germline, CDR1 LGHNA and CDR2 YNFKEQ. Here the CDR3 reads CASSPQFAAAYGYTF. Here the CDR3 DNA reads TGTGCCAGCAGCCCCCAGTTTGCGGCGGCCTATGGCTACACCTTC.

This chain uses TRBV28 with TRBJ2-2; D is unclear. Germline-derived CDR1 and CDR2 are MDHEN and SYDVKM. Trimming removed 8 bases from V and 3 bases from J, with 10 bases in between. This CDR3 has 13 amino acids. The CDR3 coding sequence is TGTGCCAGCCGTCCCTTCCACACCGGGGAGCTGTTTTTT. It encodes CASRPFHTGELFF.

This clone has just a few counts. The CDR3: CASSLRGETEAFF. CDR3 DNA: TGCGCCAGCAGCTTGAGGGGTGAAACTGAAGCTTTCTTT. The rearrangement links TRBV5-1 to TRBJ1-1; D perhaps matches TRBD1 (5 bases). The V gene lost 1 base and the J gene lost 5 bases, with 9 bases spanning the gap. There are 13 residues in the CDR3. The germline V gene has CDR1 SGHRS and CDR2 YFSETQ.

Remarks on this clone: This sample includes further DNA sequences coding for the same CDR3. The chain links TRBV5-8 to TRBJ1-4, with D maybe TRBD1 (6 bases). V lost 4 bases and J 6 bases, leaving 16 bases between the germline ends. Germline lookup yields CDR1 SGHTS and CDR2 YDEGEE. The CDR3 runs 15 residues. This CDR3 is CASSLGGYRDEKLFF. The CDR3 DNA follows: TGTGCCAGCAGCCTGGGGGGGTACAGGGATGAAAAACTGTTTTTT.

About this clone: A read error may produce the germline difference seen at one junction end. The same CDR3 can be traced to other DNA sequences in this sample. This chain connects TRBV6-5 to TRBJ2-7, with 11 bases identical to TRBD2. The CDR3 loop spans 15 amino acids. The V gene's germline CDR1 is MNHEY and CDR2 SVGAGI. The CDR3 region is CASRSIAGGPDEQYF. For the CDR3, the DNA is TGCGCCAGCAGGTCAATAGCGGGGGGGCCCGACGAGCAGTACTTC.

This clone was observed a handful of times. The chain is built from TRBV10-3 and TRBJ1-4; 11 bases line up with TRBD1. The CDR3 extends over 14 amino acids. The germline V gene has CDR1 ENHRY and CDR2 SYGVKD. V trimming: 8 bases; J trimming: 8 bases; junction bases outside the gene matches: 7. The DNA of the CDR3 is TGTGCCATCGGAACCGGGACAGGGGGGGAAAAACTGTTTTTT. Its translation is CAIGTGTGGEKLFF.